A few counts support the clone carrying this T cell receptor (beta chain). Trimming removed 4 bases from V and 3 bases from J, with 10 bases in between. CDR3 size: 12 residues. Germline V gene data show CDR1 as GTSNPN and CDR2 as SVGIG (reference sequence). According to the study, TCR beta libraries were built with iRepertoire HTBI primers and CDR3-region Arm-PCR. TCRdb redid the calling of the multiplex PCR reads with MiXCR, one entry per CDR3 protein. The repertoire has 400,000 to 500,000 distinct CDR3 sequences, approximately 16% of them found once; the top ten carry under 30%. The time point here: newly diagnosed GD, antithyroid drugs for less than 3 months. PBMC RNA served as the TCR library source. These data originate in a study of regulatory T cells in long-lasting Graves disease. This same sample was also taken into another study, of T cells in Graves' hyperthyroidism and ophthalmopathy. From that paper: Orbital computed tomography and thyroid ultrasound, together with serum TRAb and thyroxine and clinical symptoms, were used for diagnoses.

Specimen: peripheral blood mononuclear cells (PBMCs), collected at new diagnosis, from a patient treated with antithyroid drugs. V and J are TRBV30 and TRBJ2-7; tentatively, D is TRBD1 or TRBD2 (6 bases each). The clonotype comes from a woman younger than 35 with Graves disease. The CDR3 protein is CAWTRGVYEQYF. Written as DNA, the CDR3 is TGTGCCTGGACGAGGGGGGTCTACGAGCAGTACTTC.